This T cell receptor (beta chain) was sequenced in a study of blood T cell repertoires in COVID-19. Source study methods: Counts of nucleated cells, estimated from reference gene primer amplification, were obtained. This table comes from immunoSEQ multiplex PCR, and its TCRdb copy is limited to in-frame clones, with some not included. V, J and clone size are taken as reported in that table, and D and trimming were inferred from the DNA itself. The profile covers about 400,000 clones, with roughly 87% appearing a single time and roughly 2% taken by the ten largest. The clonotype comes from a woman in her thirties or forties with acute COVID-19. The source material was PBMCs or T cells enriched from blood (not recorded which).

Here the CDR3 DNA reads TGTGCCAGTAGTTTTGGGCTGTACACCGGGGAGCTGTTTTTT. Its protein is CASSFGLYTGELFF. The chain carries TRBV19 and TRBJ2-2; D is unclear. V gave up 5 bases and J gave up 3 bases, with 10 bases separating them. Per the germline V gene, CDR1 is LNHDA and CDR2 is SQIVND (reference sequence). This CDR3 comprises 14 residues.